Given below is one T cell receptor (beta chain) in context. Healthy HIV-negative adults with no recent acute infections or vaccinations were recruited as donors. Every contributor of samples was a Caucasian grown-up residing in Nashville, Tennessee. The data belong to a study of shared clonotypes between healthy human individuals. The wider study: Donors were a couple of women and three men aged 18 to 49.

Clones were sequenced by immunoSEQ multiplex PCR, and TCRdb holds only the in-frame ones, with some missing. The sample lists approximately 2.3 million clones, over 90% seen once, with about 0.39% in the top ten. From germline, CDR1 is MNHEY and CDR2 SMNVEV (reference sequence). This CDR3 has 15 amino acids. V was cut by 8 bases and J by 1 base, with 16 bases left in between. The genes are TRBV27 and TRBJ2-3, with D maybe TRBD2 (6 bases). The TCR sequence derives from a man aged 18 to 35 in good health. Some clones in this sample may be carry-over from other donors' samples. Sequencing was performed on naive CD4+ T cells from PBMCs. Stated subset: CD45RA+ positively selected. The CDR3 nucleotides are TGTGCCAGCGGGGACTGGCGGCGGGGCACAGATACGCAGTATTTT. Translating it yields CASGDWRRGTDTQYF.